This T cell receptor (beta chain) is drawn from a study of T cells after yellow fever vaccination. UMIs and a universal primer site were added when TCR cDNA was made by 5'RACE template switching. TCRdb independently ran MiXCR on the 5' RACE reads; one entry per CDR3 protein. The data contain about 300,000 distinct CDR3 sequences, 3% to 4.5% of them singletons. This clonotype came up many times. Germline V lookup: CDR1 SGHRS, CDR2 YFSETQ. Trimming left V 3 bases short and J 4 bases short, with 17 bases between. CDR3 size: 16 residues. V gene TRBV5-1 combines with J gene TRBJ2-1, with a tentative D call TRBD1 (7 bases). The sample here was PBMCs, taken 5 days after the yellow fever booster vaccination. The source is a man younger than 35 who received the YFV17D yellow fever vaccine. The CDR3 DNA sequence: TGCGCCAGCAGCTCGCCCAGGGGGGCAGGTTACAATGAGCAGTTCTTC. This translates into CASSSPRGAGYNEQFF.